What follows are 16 T cell receptor beta chains derived from one specimen sequenced in a study of blood T cell repertoires in COVID-19. The table came from immunoSEQ multiplex PCR; TCRdb's copy has only in-frame clones and leaves some out. The sample consists of roughly 150,000 clones, more than 75% of them appearing once. The sequenced sample was peripheral blood. The receptor set was obtained from a man in his sixties with acute or convalescent COVID-19.

V and J are TRBV10-1 and TRBJ2-7; 9 bases are a match to TRBD2. Trimming at V came to 4 bases and at J to 2 bases, leaving 15 bases not matched to a gene. The CDR3 consists of 18 residues. The germline V gene encodes CDR1 WNHNN and CDR2 SYGVQD (reference sequence). The CDR3 reads CASSVIAGVRVGPYEQYF. The CDR3 DNA reads as TGCGCCAGCAGTGTTATAGCGGGAGTAAGGGTAGGCCCCTACGAGCAGTACTTC.

The CDR3 region is CASSLLQGTSGANVLTF. The CDR3 bases are TGTGCCAGCAGTTTACTCCAGGGAACCTCTGGGGCCAACGTCCTGACTTTC. The chain employs TRBV28 and TRBJ2-6; possible D gene TRBD1, 5 bases. V was clipped by 2 bases and J by 0 bases, with 11 bases between them. This CDR3 is 17 amino acids long. Germline CDR1 is MDHEN and CDR2 is SYDVKM.

The rearrangement links TRBV30 to TRBJ1-5; D unclear. Per the germline V gene, CDR1 is GTSNPN and CDR2 is SVGIG (reference sequence). Trimming pared 5 bases from V and 2 bases from J, leaving 16 bases between. There are 15 residues in the CDR3. The CDR3 sequence is CAWASEAWGNQPQHF. CDR3 nucleotides: TGTGCCTGGGCCTCCGAGGCATGGGGCAATCAGCCCCAGCATTTT.

This clone was counted many times. The gene calls are TRBV6-5 and TRBJ2-1; 10 bases are shared with TRBD1. From germline, CDR1 is MNHEY and CDR2 SVGAGI. Losses at the gene ends were 10 bases for V and 3 bases for J; bases not matched to a gene: 6. The CDR3 is made up of 14 amino acids. The CDR3 here is CATGGTGDYNEQFF. The CDR3 coding sequence is TGTGCCACCGGGGGGACAGGGGACTACAATGAGCAGTTCTTC.

J is TRBJ2-5 and V is TRBV24-1; TRBD1 agrees at 7 bases. This CDR3 is 13 amino acids long. J was trimmed by 3 bases and V by 4 bases; bases with no gene match: 1. CDR1 KGHDR and CDR2 SFDVKD come from the germline V gene. CDR3 amino acids: CATSDGTEETQYF. The CDR3 DNA sequence: TGTGCCACCAGTGACGGGACAGAAGAGACCCAGTACTTC.

The chain recombines TRBV6-5 with TRBJ1-4; TRBD1 aligns across 7 bases. J was trimmed by 5 bases and V by 6 bases; bases with no gene match: 6. The germline V gene encodes CDR1 MNHEY and CDR2 SVGAGI. This CDR3 has 14 residues. CDR3 in amino acids: CASRTGTENEKLFF. In DNA, the CDR3 is TGTGCCAGCAGGACCGGGACAGAAAATGAAAAACTGTTTTTT.

This clone was detected once. The CDR3 nucleotides read TGTGCCAGCAGCGTAGATCCAGGGCGGAACACCGGGGAGCTGTTTTTT. Encoded protein: CASSVDPGRNTGELFF. V usage is TRBV9 and J usage is TRBJ2-2; a weak D match, TRBD1 (5 bases). This CDR3 region has 16 residues. The germline CDR1 and CDR2 sequences are SGDLS and YYNGEE. Trimming took off 0 bases at V and 1 base at J, with 10 bases between the two ends.

CDR3 sequence: CASSQYPRSPSGNTIYF. The CDR3 bases are TGTGCCAGCAGCCAGTACCCCCGGAGTCCATCTGGAAACACCATATATTTT. This sequence joins TRBV3-1 (or the pseudogene TRBV3-2) and TRBJ1-3; D uncertain. CDR1 is LGHDT, CDR2 YNNKEL, per germline (reference sequence). Trimming took 3 bases from V and 1 from J, leaving 16 bases between them. The CDR3 sequence is 17 residues long.

This rearrangement joins TRBV19 to TRBJ1-1; D is undetermined. Trimming left V 0 bases short and J 3 bases short, with 20 bases between. This CDR3 region has 18 residues. CDR1 LNHDA and CDR2 SQIVND come from the germline V gene (reference sequence). The CDR3 loop reads CASSIDLLAAKVYTEAFF. CDR3 in DNA: TGTGCCAGTAGTATAGACCTCCTGGCGGCGAAGGTGTACACTGAAGCTTTCTTT. Full variable domain (outside the CDR3, taken from reference TRBV19 and TRBJ1-1): DGGITQSPKYLFRKEGQNVTLSCEQNLNHDAMYWYRQDPGQGLRLIYYSQIVNDFQKGDIAEGYSVSREKKESFPLTVTSAQKNPTAFYLCASSIDLLAAKVYTEAFFGQGTRLTVV.

This clone was counted many times. V is TRBV24-1 and J is TRBJ2-3, with TRBD1 as a possible D gene (5 bases). Germline CDR1 is KGHDR and CDR2 is SFDVKD. The CDR3 sequence is 11 residues long. Trimming removed 10 bases from V and 3 bases from J, with 7 bases in between. Here the CDR3 DNA reads TGTGCCACAGGGGTGACAGATACGCAGTATTTT. It codes for CATGVTDTQYF.

The chain uses TRBV7-9 and TRBJ1-6; 8 bases line up with TRBD1. Germline CDR1 is SEHNR and CDR2 is FQNEAQ (reference sequence). Germline trimming cut 7 bases from V and 5 bases from J; bases unmatched to any gene: 4. The CDR3 runs 14 residues. DNA for the CDR3: TGTGCCAGCACCCAGGGACAGGATAATTCACCCCTCCACTTT. Translating it yields CASTQGQDNSPLHF.

This clone occurred a few times. The chain carries TRBV28 and TRBJ2-3; TRBD1 aligns across 7 bases. The length of the CDR3 is 16 residues. With V trimmed by 3 bases and J by 0 bases, 6 bases remained unmatched. Germline V gives CDR1 MDHEN, CDR2 SYDVKM. CDR3 sequence reads: CASSFLLTGSTDTQYF. CDR3 bases: TGTGCCAGCAGTTTCCTTTTGACAGGGAGCACAGATACGCAGTATTTT.

About this clone itself: Other DNA sequences in the same sample also yield this CDR3. The chain couples TRBV5-1 to TRBJ1-5; D call uncertain. The CDR3 is 13 residues long. The V gene's germline CDR1 is SGHRS and CDR2 YFSETQ. The ends were cut back, 3 bases at V and 4 bases at J, with 8 bases in the middle. The DNA of the CDR3 is TGCGCCAGCAGCTCAGGCCAGAATCAGCCCCAGCATTTT. This sequence encodes CASSSGQNQPQHF.

The V and J genes are TRBV12-3 or TRBV12-4 and TRBJ1-2, with D unresolved. V lost 5 bases and J lost 2, with 6 bases in between. This CDR3 is 12 amino acids long. The CDR3 loop is CASSATNYGYTF. The DNA for the CDR3 is TGTGCCAGCAGTGCCACAAACTATGGCTACACCTTC.

In DNA form, the CDR3 reads TGTGCCAGCAGTTTCCGTAGCGGCCTCTACGAGCAGTACTTC. This encodes CASSFRSGLYEQYF. This chain joins TRBV6-5 and TRBJ2-7; weak D call: TRBD2 (6 bases). The V gene's germline CDR1 is MNHEY and CDR2 SVGAGI. CDR3 size: 14 residues. Trimming pared 4 bases from V and 3 bases from J, leaving 13 bases between.

The table lists this clone with a count of one. The J gene is TRBJ2-3, the V gene TRBV5-6, with 9 bases lining up with TRBD2. The CDR3 length is 16 residues. Germline CDR1 reads SGHDT; CDR2 reads YYEEEE. The junction had 4 bases not matched to a gene; V was cut back by 2 bases and J by 0 bases. The CDR3 nucleotides read TGTGCCAGCAGCTTCTTGACTAGCGGTAGCACAGATACGCAGTATTTT. Amino acid sequence: CASSFLTSGSTDTQYF.